The sample holds one count of the clone carrying this TCR beta chain. Using immunoSEQ multiplex PCR, the repertoire was profiled, and TCRdb retains in-frame clones only, with some absent. The sample carries 28,000 or so clones, over 75% recorded once. The data stem from a study of blood T cell repertoires in COVID-19. For the study at large: Some COVID-19 samples were acute and others convalescent; all came from the United States, Italy and Spain. PBMCs, B-cell-depleted T cells, or T cells were the source of the cDNA or gDNA that made up the material.

V was pared by 6 bases and J by 4 bases, with 10 bases between. The V gene's germline CDR1 is SGHAT and CDR2 FQDESV (reference sequence). The CDR3 is 12 amino acids. The specimen was peripheral blood. The receptor comes from a human donor with active COVID-19. The donor label of this sample is uncertain. The rearrangement links TRBV11-1 to TRBJ2-7, with D perhaps TRBD1 (6 bases). CDR3 region: CASSRGQYEQYF. Here the CDR3 DNA reads TGTGCCAGCAGTCGAGGACAGTACGAGCAGTACTTC.